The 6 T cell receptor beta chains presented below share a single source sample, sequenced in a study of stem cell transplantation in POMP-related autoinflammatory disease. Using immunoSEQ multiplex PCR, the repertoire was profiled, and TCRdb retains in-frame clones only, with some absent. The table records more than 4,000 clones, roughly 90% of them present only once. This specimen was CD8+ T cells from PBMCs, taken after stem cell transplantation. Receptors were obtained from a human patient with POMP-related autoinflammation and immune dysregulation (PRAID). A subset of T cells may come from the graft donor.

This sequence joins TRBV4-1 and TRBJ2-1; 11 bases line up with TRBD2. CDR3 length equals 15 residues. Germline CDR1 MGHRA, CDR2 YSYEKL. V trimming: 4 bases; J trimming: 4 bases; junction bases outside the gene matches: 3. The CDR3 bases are TGCGCCAGCAGCCCGGGACTAGCGGTTTACAATGAGCAGTTCTTC. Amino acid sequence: CASSPGLAVYNEQFF.

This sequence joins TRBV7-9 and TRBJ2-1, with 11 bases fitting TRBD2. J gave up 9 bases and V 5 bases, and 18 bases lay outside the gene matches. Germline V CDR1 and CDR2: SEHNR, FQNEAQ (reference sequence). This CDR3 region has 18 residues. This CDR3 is CASSASGTSGYRGSEQFF. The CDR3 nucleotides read TGTGCCAGCAGCGCATCTGGGACTAGCGGTTACAGGGGGAGTGAGCAGTTCTTC.

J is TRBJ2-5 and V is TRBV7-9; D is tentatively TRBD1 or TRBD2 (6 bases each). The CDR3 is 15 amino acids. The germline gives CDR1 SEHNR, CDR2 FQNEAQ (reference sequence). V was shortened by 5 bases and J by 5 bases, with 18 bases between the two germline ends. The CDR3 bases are TGTGCCAGCAGCCCAACGGCTCAGGGGAGGGAGACCCAGTACTTC. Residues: CASSPTAQGRETQYF.

This CDR3 is CASSLGGAGEQYF. CDR3 sequence (DNA): TGTGCCAGCAGTTTAGGGGGGGCTGGCGAGCAGTACTTC. This chain uses TRBV12-3 or TRBV12-4 with TRBJ2-7, with D tentatively TRBD1 or TRBD2 (6 bases each). V was clipped by 1 base and J by 6 bases, with 10 bases between them. The CDR3 is 13 amino acids.

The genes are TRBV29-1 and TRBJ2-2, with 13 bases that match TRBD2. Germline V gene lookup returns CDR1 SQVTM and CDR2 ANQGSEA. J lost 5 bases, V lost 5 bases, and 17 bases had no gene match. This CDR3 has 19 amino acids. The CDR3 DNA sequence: TGCAGCGTTTTGTTTACCGGAACTAGCGGGAGGGCCGCAACCGGGGAGCTGTTTTTT. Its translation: CSVLFTGTSGRAATGELFF.

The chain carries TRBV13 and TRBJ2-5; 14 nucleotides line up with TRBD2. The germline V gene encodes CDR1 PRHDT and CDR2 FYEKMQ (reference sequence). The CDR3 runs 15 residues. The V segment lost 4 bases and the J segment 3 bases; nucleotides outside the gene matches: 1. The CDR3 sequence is CASSSGLAGEETQYF. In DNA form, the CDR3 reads TGTGCCAGCAGCTCGGGACTAGCGGGAGAAGAGACCCAGTACTTC.